This T cell receptor (beta chain) derives from a study of shared clonotypes between healthy human individuals. General study results and limits: Relative to clonotypes present in all four donors, those not shared had lower generation probabilities. Naive CD4 clonotype sharing across several donors was 4.5% to 6%.

Naive CD8 cells, CD45RO-negative and positively selected for CCR7, excluded terminally differentiated effector memory CD45RA+ cells. The CDR3 consists of 16 residues. J was trimmed by 5 bases and V by 0 bases; bases with no gene match: 6. Germline lookup yields CDR1 KGHSH and CDR2 LQKENI. Original analysis: Junction-only sequences without quality scores came from ImmunoSEQ, so filtering differed. Sequencing used immunoSEQ multiplex PCR; TCRdb keeps in-frame clones, though not all of them. V, J and clone size derive from that table, while D and trimming were established from the DNA sequence. The sample records around 1.9 million clones, approximately 92% being singletons. A word on this clone: Its antigen remains unidentified.

Source material: naive CD8+ T cells from PBMCs. The TCR sequence derives from a man aged 18 to 29 in good health. Some clones in this sample may be carry-over from other donors' samples. The V and J genes are TRBV18 and TRBJ2-1; TRBD2 agrees at 8 bases. The CDR3 DNA sequence: TGTGCCAGCTCACCACCGCCGGGAGGGCCGGACAATGAGCAGTTCTTC. This translates into CASSPPPGGPDNEQFF.